The 20 T cell receptor beta chains in this list originate from one sample, sequenced in a study of blood T cell repertoires in COVID-19. Some clones are missing from TCRdb's copy, which holds only in-frame ones; the method was immunoSEQ multiplex PCR. The profile covers 300,000 to 450,000 clones, with around 85% appearing a single time and roughly 3.4% taken by the ten largest. Source material: peripheral blood. The receptors were gathered from a woman aged 18 to 35 with acute or convalescent COVID-19.

This clone was seen a single time. The chain uses TRBV2 and TRBJ2-5; 10 positions agree with TRBD2. Germline-derived CDR1 and CDR2 are SNHLY and FYNNEI. The CDR3 spans 15 residues. V shed 8 bases, J shed 7 bases, and the junction held 13 bases outside the gene matches. DNA of the CDR3: TGTGCCAGCCGTAGCGGGGGGCCAGGATCGGGGACCCAGTACTTC. Translated, it gives CASRSGGPGSGTQYF.

This chain links TRBV15 with TRBJ1-2; D gene unclear. CDR3 size: 12 residues. Trimming removed 6 bases from V and 3 bases from J, with 8 bases in between. Germline-derived CDR1 and CDR2 are LNHNV and YYDKDF (reference sequence). The CDR3 bases are TGTGCCACCAGTTCCCAGGACTATGGCTACACCTTC. It is translated as CATSSQDYGYTF. The whole variable domain, filled in from reference TRBV15 and TRBJ1-2, reads DAMVIQNPRYQVTQFGKPVTLSCSQTLNHNVMYWYQQKSSQAPKLLFHYYDKDFNNEADTPDNFQSRRPNTSFCFLDIRSPGLGDTAMYLCATSSQDYGYTFGSGTRLTVV.

The CDR3 DNA reads TGCAGTGCTAGTTCGTCAGGGCACGATCAGCCCCAGCATTTT. It specifies CSASSSGHDQPQHF. The chain has TRBV20-1 and TRBJ1-5; maybe TRBD1 (5 bases). Germline CDR1 reads DFQATT; CDR2 reads SNEGSKA (reference sequence). V was cut by 3 bases and J by 5 bases, with 14 bases left in between. The CDR3 is made up of 14 amino acids.

This chain links TRBV4-2 with TRBJ1-6; D remains ambiguous. The germline V gene has CDR1 LGHNA and CDR2 YNFKEQ. The CDR3 spans 13 residues. V was shortened by 1 base and J by 7 bases, with 5 bases between the two germline ends. CDR3 residues: CASSQGRNSPLHF. The CDR3 DNA reads TGTGCCAGCAGCCAAGGGAGGAATTCACCCCTCCACTTT.

The chain has TRBV6-5 and TRBJ1-6; maybe TRBD1 (5 bases). Trimming stripped 8 bases from V and 7 bases from J, with 15 bases between. CDR3 length: 14 residues. CDR1 is MNHEY and CDR2 is SVGAGI in the germline V gene. The CDR3 DNA follows: TGTGCCAGCTATTCGGGGGGAACGAATTCACCCCTCCACTTT. Translated: CASYSGGTNSPLHF.

This clone turned up a few times. V usage is TRBV12-3 or TRBV12-4 and J usage is TRBJ1-2, with D tentatively TRBD1 (5 bases). The V and J ends lost 10 bases and 6 bases respectively, with 12 bases between them. CDR3 length equals 11 residues. CDR3 sequence reads: CAKRGGDGYTF. The CDR3 nucleotides read TGTGCCAAACGCGGGGGGGATGGCTACACCTTC.

This clone was detected only a few times. V gene TRBV6-5 combines with J gene TRBJ1-1; D perhaps matches TRBD1 (6 bases). Germline CDR1 and CDR2: MNHEY and SVGAGI. V was cut by 4 bases and J by 3 bases, with 15 bases left in between. The CDR3 extends over 15 amino acids. CDR3 bases: TGTGCCAGCAGTTCCCTTACAGGGTACTACACTGAAGCTTTCTTT. Translated, it gives CASSSLTGYYTEAFF.

V usage is TRBV5-1 and J usage is TRBJ2-2; D gene ambiguous. Germline CDR1 and CDR2: SGHRS and YFSETQ. This CDR3 spans 15 amino acids. V lost 0 bases to trimming and J lost 0 bases, with 6 bases between them. The CDR3 here is CASSLAQTNTGELFF. CDR3 nucleotide sequence: TGCGCCAGCAGCTTGGCGCAGACGAACACCGGGGAGCTGTTTTTT.

This chain connects TRBV6-5 to TRBJ1-5; D is unclear. Germline CDR1 is MNHEY and CDR2 is SVGAGI. The CDR3 spans 15 residues. V was shortened by 6 bases and J by 3 bases, with 15 bases between the two germline ends. The DNA of the CDR3 is TGTGCCAGCAGCTTCGTATCGGGGTTCAATCAGCCCCAGCATTTT. As protein: CASSFVSGFNQPQHF.

This clone has just a few counts. The chain joins TRBV6-5 to TRBJ1-2, with D maybe TRBD1 (5 bases). Trimming pared 2 bases from V and 4 bases from J, leaving 8 bases between. Per the germline V gene, CDR1 is MNHEY and CDR2 is SVGAGI. The CDR3 runs 13 residues. CDR3 region: CASSYGRAYGYTF. The DNA for the CDR3 is TGTGCCAGCAGTTACGGCAGGGCCTATGGCTACACCTTC.

The V and J genes are TRBV6-5 and TRBJ2-2; D call uncertain. The CDR3 runs 15 residues. In germline, CDR1 is MNHEY, CDR2 SVGAGI. Trimming stripped 2 bases from V and 1 base from J, with 8 bases between. For the CDR3, the DNA is TGTGCCAGCAGTTACAGTCAGATGAACACCGGGGAGCTGTTTTTT. Translating it yields CASSYSQMNTGELFF.

V and J are TRBV19 and TRBJ1-5; 9 nucleotides agree with TRBD1. This CDR3 contains 15 residues. With 1 base clipped from V and 6 bases from J, the junction kept 4 bases outside the gene matches. Germline V gene sequence: CDR1 LNHDA, CDR2 SQIVND (reference sequence). This CDR3 reads CASSIGGQGGQPQHF. The CDR3 nucleotides are TGTGCCAGTAGTATAGGGGGACAGGGCGGTCAGCCCCAGCATTTT.

This rearrangement joins TRBV7-9 to TRBJ2-3; possible D gene TRBD2, 6 bases. The germline CDR1 and CDR2 sequences are SEHNR and FQNEAQ (reference sequence). V lost 5 bases, J lost 2 bases, and 17 bases lay in between. The CDR3 is made up of 16 amino acids. In nucleotides, the CDR3 is TGTGCCAGCAGCCCTCCGGTCGGGAGTGACACAGATACGCAGTATTTT. The encoded protein is CASSPPVGSDTDTQYF.

This clone was seen only once. This chain joins TRBV24-1 and TRBJ2-1, with 13 positions matching TRBD2. The V gene end was trimmed by 3 bases and the J gene end by 9 bases; junction bases not matched to a gene: 4. CDR3 size: 15 residues. Germline assignment: CDR1 KGHDR and CDR2 SFDVKD. CDR3 nucleotides: TGTGCCACCAGTGATAACGGACTAGCGGGAGTTGAGCAGTTCTTC. This encodes CATSDNGLAGVEQFF.

The chain employs TRBV5-1 and TRBJ1-2; D is perhaps TRBD1 (6 bases). Germline CDR1 is SGHRS and CDR2 is YFSETQ. This CDR3 is 18 amino acids long. V lost 5 bases to trimming and J lost 3 bases, with 26 bases between them. CDR3 in amino acids: CASSVGVGTPKLYYGYTF. The CDR3, as DNA: TGCGCCAGCAGTGTGGGGGTTGGGACACCTAAACTGTACTATGGCTACACCTTC.

J is TRBJ1-1 and V is TRBV19; TRBD1 aligns across 7 bases. V lost 3 bases and J lost 4; bases outside the gene matches: 2. The CDR3 loop spans 13 amino acids. Germline V gene sequence: CDR1 LNHDA, CDR2 SQIVND (reference sequence). The CDR3 DNA reads as TGTGCCAGTAGTATTACAGGGGCCACTGAAGCTTTCTTT. Protein sequence: CASSITGATEAFF.

This chain joins TRBV15 and TRBJ2-5; D perhaps matches TRBD1 (5 bases). The CDR3 sequence is 14 residues long. V lost 0 bases, J lost 5 bases, and 10 bases lay in between. The germline V gene encodes CDR1 LNHNV and CDR2 YYDKDF (reference sequence). The CDR3 sequence: CATSRDTTDETQYF. As DNA, the CDR3 is TGTGCCACCAGCAGAGATACGACAGATGAGACCCAGTACTTC.

The chain joins TRBV2 to TRBJ2-1; D is ambiguous. This CDR3 spans 12 amino acids. CDR1 is SNHLY, CDR2 FYNNEI, per germline. The V and J ends lost 6 bases and 10 bases respectively, with 13 bases between them. The CDR3 DNA is TGTGCCAGCAGGGTGGGTGTCGGGGAGCAGTTCTTC. Its translation: CASRVGVGEQFF.

This chain connects TRBV6-5 to TRBJ1-5; D perhaps matches TRBD1 (5 bases). The V gene lost 6 bases and the J gene lost 7 bases, with 13 bases spanning the gap. CDR3 length: 13 amino acids. Per the germline V gene, CDR1 is MNHEY and CDR2 is SVGAGI. CDR3 bases: TGTGCCAGCAGCGGAGACAGTTCCCAGCCCCAGCATTTT. Translated, it gives CASSGDSSQPQHF.

The rearrangement uses TRBV27 and TRBJ2-2; the match to TRBD1 covers 7 bases. Germline CDR1 reads MNHEY; CDR2 reads SMNVEV (reference sequence). The CDR3 spans 15 residues. J gave up 6 bases and V 6 bases, and 10 bases lay outside the gene matches. Here the CDR3 DNA reads TGTGCCAGCAGGCGAGACAGGGTTTGGGCCGGGGAGCTGTTTTTT. As protein: CASRRDRVWAGELFF.